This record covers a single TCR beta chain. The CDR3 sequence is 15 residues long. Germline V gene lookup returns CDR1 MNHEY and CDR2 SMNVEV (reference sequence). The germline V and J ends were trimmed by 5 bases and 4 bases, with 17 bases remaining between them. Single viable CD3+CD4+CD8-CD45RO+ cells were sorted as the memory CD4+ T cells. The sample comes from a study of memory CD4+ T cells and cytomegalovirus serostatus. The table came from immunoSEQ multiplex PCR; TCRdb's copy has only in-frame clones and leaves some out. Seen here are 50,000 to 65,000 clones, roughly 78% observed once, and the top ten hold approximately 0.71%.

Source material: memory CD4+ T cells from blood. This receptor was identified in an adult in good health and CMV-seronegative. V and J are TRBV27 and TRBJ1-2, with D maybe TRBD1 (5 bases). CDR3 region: CASSIIGASLYGYTF. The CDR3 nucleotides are TGTGCCAGCAGTATAATCGGGGCCAGTCTCTATGGCTACACCTTC.